Shown below are 3 T cell receptor beta chains from a single sample sequenced in a study of yellow fever vaccine responses in identical twins. TCRdb processed the RT-PCR reads anew with MiXCR; each CDR3 protein has one entry. In the table there are approximately 13,000 distinct CDR3 sequences, approximately 84% of which are singletons. Specimen: T cells from blood (PBMCs), unsorted or a sorted subset (not recorded which), collected before or after yellow fever vaccination (not recorded which). These receptors originate from a young woman who received the yellow fever vaccine.

This clonotype was seen more than once but under ten times. The genes are TRBV20-1 and TRBJ1-4; no definite D call. The length of the CDR3 is 14 residues. V was pared by 3 bases and J by 8 bases, with 16 bases between. The V gene's germline CDR1 is DFQATT and CDR2 SNEGSKA (reference sequence). CDR3 amino acids: CSASVGRTGEKLFF. In DNA form, the CDR3 reads TGCAGTGCTAGTGTTGGTCGGACGGGGGAAAAACTGTTTTTT.

The V call is TRBV18, the J call TRBJ2-3, with 11 positions matching TRBD2. Unmatched junction bases numbered 5, after V lost 2 bases and J lost 4 bases. Germline CDR1 reads KGHSH; CDR2 reads LQKENI. CDR3 length: 16 residues. CDR3 in DNA: TGTGCCAGCTCACCAATTCTAGCGGGGGGACCAGATACGCAGTATTTT. As protein: CASSPILAGGPDTQYF.

V and J are TRBV18 and TRBJ2-3, with D perhaps matching TRBD1 or TRBD2 (5 bases each). Between the trimmed V and J ends, which lost 4 bases and 0 bases, there was a span of 14 bases. The CDR3 extends over 16 amino acids. CDR1 and CDR2 (germline): KGHSH, LQKENI. This CDR3 reads CASSRGTVTSTDTQYF. CDR3 DNA: TGTGCCAGCTCACGTGGGACGGTTACTAGCACAGATACGCAGTATTTT.